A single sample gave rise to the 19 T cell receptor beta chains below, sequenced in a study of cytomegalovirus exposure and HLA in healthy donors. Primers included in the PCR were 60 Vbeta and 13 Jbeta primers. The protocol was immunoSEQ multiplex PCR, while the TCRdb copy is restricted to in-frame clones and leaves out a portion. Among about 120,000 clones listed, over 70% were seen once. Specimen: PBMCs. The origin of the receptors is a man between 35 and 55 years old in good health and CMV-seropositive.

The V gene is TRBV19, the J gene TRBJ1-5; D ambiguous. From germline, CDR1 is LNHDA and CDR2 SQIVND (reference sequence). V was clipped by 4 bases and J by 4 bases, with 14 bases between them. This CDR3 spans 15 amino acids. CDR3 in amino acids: CASSTQAGRNQPQHF. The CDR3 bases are TGTGCCAGTAGTACTCAGGCGGGGAGGAATCAGCCCCAGCATTTT.

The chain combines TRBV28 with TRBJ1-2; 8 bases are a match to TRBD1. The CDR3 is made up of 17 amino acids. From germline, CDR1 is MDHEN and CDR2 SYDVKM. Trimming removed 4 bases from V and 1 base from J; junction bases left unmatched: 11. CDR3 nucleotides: TGTGCCAGCAGTTCCCCCTCCGGACAGGGCAATAACTATGGCTACACCTTC. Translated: CASSSPSGQGNNYGYTF.

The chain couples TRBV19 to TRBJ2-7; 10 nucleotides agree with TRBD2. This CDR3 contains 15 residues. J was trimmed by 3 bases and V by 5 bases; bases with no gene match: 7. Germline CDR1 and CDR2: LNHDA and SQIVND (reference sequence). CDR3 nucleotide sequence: TGTGCCAGTAGTGTGGCTAGCGGGAGTTACTACGAGCAGTACTTC. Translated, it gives CASSVASGSYYEQYF.

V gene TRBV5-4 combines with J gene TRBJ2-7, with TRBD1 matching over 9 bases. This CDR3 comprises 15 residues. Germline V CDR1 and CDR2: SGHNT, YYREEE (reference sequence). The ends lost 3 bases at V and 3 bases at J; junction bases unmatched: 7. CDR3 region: CASSSPGTGIYEQYF. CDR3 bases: TGTGCCAGCAGCTCACCCGGGACAGGGATCTACGAGCAGTACTTC.

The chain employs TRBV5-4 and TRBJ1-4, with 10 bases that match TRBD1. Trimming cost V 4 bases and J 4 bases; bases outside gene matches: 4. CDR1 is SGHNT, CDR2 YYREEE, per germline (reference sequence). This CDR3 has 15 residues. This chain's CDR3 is CASSRTGGLNEKLFF. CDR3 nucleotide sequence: TGTGCCAGCAGCAGGACAGGGGGACTTAATGAAAAACTGTTTTTT.

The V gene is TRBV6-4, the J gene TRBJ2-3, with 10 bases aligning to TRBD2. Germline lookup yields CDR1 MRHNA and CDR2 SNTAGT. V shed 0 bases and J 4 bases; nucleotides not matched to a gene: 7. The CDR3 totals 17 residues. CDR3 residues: CASSDSFSGRAADTQYF. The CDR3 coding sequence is TGTGCCAGCAGTGACTCGTTCAGCGGGAGGGCCGCAGATACGCAGTATTTT.

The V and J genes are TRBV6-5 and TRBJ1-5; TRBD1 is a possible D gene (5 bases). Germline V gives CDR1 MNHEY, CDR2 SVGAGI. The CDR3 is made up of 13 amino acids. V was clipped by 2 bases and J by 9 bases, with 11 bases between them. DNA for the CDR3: TGTGCCAGCAGTTACAGGGGCTTTGGGCCCCAGCATTTT. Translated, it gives CASSYRGFGPQHF.

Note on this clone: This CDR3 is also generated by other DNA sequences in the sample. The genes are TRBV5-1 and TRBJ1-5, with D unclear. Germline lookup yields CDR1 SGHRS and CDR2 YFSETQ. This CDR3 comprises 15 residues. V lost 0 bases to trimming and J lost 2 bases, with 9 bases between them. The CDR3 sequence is CASSLDRGGNQPQHF. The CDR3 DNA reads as TGCGCCAGCAGCTTGGATCGGGGAGGCAATCAGCCCCAGCATTTT.

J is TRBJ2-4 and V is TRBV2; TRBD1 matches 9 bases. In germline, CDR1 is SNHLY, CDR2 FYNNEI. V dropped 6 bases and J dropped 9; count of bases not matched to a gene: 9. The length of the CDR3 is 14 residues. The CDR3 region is CASSSGTGRAIQYF. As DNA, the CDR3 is TGTGCCAGCAGCTCCGGGACAGGGAGAGCCATTCAGTACTTC.

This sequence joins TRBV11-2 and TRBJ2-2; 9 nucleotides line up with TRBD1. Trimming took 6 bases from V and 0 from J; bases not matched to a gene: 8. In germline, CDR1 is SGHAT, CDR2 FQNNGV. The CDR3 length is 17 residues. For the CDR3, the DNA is TGTGCCAGCAGACAAACAGGGGGCGGCCCGAACACCGGGGAGCTGTTTTTT. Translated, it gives CASRQTGGGPNTGELFF.

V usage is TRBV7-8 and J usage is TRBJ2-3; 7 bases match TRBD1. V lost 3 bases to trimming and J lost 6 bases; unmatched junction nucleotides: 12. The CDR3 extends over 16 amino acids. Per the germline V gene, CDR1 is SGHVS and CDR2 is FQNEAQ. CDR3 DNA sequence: TGTGCCAGCAGCTTCCTGGCAGGGGGATCCACGGATACGCAGTATTTT. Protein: CASSFLAGGSTDTQYF. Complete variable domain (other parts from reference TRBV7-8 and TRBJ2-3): GAGVSQSPRYKVAKRGQDVALRCDPISGHVSLFWYQQALGQGPEFLTYFQNEAQLDKSGLPSDRFFAERPEGSVSTLKIQRTQQEDSAVYLCASSFLAGGSTDTQYFGPGTRLTVL.

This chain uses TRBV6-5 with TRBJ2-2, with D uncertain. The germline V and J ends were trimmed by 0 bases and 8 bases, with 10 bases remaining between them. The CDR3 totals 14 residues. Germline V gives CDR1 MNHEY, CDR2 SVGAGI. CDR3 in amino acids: CASSYSRSVGELFF. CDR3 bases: TGTGCCAGCAGTTACTCGCGTTCGGTGGGGGAGCTGTTTTTT.

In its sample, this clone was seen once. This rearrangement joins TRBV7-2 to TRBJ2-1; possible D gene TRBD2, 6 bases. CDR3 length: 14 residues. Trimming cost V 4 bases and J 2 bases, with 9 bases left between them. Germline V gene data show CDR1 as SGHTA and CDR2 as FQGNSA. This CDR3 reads CASSSGVAYNEQFF. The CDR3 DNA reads TGTGCCAGCAGCTCGGGAGTTGCCTACAATGAGCAGTTCTTC.

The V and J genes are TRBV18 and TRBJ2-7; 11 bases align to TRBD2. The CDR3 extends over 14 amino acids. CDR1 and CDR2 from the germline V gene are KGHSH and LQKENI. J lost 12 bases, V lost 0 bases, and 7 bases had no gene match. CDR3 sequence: CASSPPETSGTLYF. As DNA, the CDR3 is TGTGCCAGCTCACCACCCGAGACTAGCGGGACTCTGTACTTC. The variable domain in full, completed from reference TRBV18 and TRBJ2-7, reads NAGVMQNPRHLVRRRGQEARLRCSPMKGHSHVYWYRQLPEEGLKFMVYLQKENIIDESGMPKERFSAEFPKEGPSILRIQQVVRGDSAAYFCASSPPETSGTLYFGPGTRLTVT.

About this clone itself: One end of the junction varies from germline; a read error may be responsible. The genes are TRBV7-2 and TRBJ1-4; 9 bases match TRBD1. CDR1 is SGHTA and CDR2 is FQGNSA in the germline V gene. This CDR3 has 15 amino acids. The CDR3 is CASSLGGQGRKKLFF. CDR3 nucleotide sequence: TGTGCCAGCAGCTTAGGGGGACAGGGACGTAAAAAGCTGTTTTTT.

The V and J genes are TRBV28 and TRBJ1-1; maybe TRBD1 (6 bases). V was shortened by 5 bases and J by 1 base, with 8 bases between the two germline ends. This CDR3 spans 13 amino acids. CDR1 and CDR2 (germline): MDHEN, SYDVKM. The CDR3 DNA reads TGTGCCAGCAGTCAAGGGGGGAACACTGAAGCTTTCTTT. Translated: CASSQGGNTEAFF.

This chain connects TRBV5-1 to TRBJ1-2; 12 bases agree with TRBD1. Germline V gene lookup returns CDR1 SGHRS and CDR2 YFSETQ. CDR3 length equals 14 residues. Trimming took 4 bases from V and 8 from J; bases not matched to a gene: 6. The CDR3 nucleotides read TGCGCCAGCAGCGTGGGACAGGGGGCGCGGGGCTACACCTTC. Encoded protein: CASSVGQGARGYTF.

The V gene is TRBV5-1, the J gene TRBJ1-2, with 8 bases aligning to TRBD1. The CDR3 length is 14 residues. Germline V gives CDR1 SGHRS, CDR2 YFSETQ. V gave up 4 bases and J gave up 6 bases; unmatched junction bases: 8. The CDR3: CASSPGTGGNGYTF. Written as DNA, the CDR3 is TGCGCCAGCAGCCCGGGGACAGGTGGAAATGGCTACACCTTC.

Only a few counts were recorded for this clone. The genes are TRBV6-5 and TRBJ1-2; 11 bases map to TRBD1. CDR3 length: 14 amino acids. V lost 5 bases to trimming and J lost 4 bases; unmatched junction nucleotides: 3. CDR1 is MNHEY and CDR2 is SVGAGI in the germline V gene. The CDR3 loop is CASSRTGGRYGYTF. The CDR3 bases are TGTGCCAGCAGTCGGACAGGGGGCCGCTATGGCTACACCTTC.